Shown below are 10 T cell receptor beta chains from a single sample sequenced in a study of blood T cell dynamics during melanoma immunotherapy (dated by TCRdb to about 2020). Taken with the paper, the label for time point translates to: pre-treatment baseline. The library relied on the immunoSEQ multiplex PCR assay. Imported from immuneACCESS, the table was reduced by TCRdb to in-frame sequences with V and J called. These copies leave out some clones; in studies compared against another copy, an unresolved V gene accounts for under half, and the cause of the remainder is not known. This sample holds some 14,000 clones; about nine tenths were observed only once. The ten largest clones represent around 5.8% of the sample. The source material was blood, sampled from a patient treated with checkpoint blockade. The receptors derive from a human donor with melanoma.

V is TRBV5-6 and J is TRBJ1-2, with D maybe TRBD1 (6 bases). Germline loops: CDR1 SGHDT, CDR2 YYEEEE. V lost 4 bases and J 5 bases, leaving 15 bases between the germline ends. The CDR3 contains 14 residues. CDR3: CASSPTGKQYGYTF. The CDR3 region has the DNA TGTGCCAGCAGCCCCACAGGGAAACAGTATGGCTACACCTTC.

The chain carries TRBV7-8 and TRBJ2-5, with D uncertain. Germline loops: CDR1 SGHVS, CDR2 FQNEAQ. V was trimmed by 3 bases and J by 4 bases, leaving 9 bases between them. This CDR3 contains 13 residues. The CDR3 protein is CASSLGQPETQYF. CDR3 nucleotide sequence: TGTGCCAGCAGCTTGGGCCAACCAGAGACCCAGTACTTC.

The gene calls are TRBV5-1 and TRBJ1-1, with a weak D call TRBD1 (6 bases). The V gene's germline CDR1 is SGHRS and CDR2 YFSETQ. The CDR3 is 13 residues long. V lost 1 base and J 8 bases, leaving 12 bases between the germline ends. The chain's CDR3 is CASSLIGQGEAFF. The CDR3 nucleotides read TGCGCCAGCAGCTTGATTGGGCAGGGGGAAGCTTTCTTT.

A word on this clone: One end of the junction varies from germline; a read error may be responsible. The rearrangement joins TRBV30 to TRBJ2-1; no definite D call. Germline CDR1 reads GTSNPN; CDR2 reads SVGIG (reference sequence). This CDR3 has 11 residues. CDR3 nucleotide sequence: TGTGCCTGGAGTGTATCGAAACTGTTGATCTTC. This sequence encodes CAWSVSKLLIF. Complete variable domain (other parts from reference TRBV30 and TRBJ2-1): SQTIHQWPATLVQPVGSPLSLECTVEGTSNPNLYWYRQAAGRGLQLLFYSVGIGQISSEVPQNLSASRPQDRQFILSSKKLLLSDSGFYLCAWSVSKLLIFGPGTRLTVL.

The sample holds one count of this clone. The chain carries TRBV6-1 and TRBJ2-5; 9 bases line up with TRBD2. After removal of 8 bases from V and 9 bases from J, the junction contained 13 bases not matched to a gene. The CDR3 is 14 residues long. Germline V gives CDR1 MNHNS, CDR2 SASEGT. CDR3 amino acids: CASGPERAGGPQYF. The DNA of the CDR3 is TGTGCCAGCGGCCCGGAAAGGGCGGGGGGGCCCCAGTACTTC.

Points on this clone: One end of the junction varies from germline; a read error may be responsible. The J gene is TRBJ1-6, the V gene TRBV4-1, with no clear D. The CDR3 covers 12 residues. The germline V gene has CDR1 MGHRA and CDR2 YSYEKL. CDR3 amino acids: CASSLSGFGVNF. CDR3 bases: TGCGCCAGCAGCCTGAGTGGATTTGGGGTCAACTTT.

The CDR3 DNA reads as TGTGCCAGTAGTATCGGAGGGACAGTGGGAAACACCATATATTTT. It is translated as CASSIGGTVGNTIYF. The rearrangement links TRBV19 to TRBJ1-3, with 7 bases that match TRBD1. V trimming: 3 bases; J trimming: 4 bases; junction bases outside the gene matches: 6. The V gene's germline CDR1 is LNHDA and CDR2 SQIVND (reference sequence). CDR3 length: 15 residues.

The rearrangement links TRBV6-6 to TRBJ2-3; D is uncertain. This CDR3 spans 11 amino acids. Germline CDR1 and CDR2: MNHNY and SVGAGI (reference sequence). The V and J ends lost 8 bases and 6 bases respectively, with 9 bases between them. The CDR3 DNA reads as TGTGCCAGCCACCGGCGGGATACGCAGTATTTT. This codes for CASHRRDTQYF.

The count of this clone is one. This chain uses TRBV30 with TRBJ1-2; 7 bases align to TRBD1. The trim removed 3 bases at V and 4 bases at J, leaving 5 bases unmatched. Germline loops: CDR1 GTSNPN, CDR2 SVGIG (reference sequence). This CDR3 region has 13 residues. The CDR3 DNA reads TGTGCCTGGAGAAGACAGGGAACCTATGGCTACACCTTC. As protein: CAWRRQGTYGYTF.

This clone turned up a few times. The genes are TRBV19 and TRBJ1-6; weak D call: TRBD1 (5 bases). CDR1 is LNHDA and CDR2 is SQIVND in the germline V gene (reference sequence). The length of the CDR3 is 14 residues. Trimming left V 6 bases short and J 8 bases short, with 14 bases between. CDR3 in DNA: TGTGCCAGTAGGGTTCCCGGGGGGGATTCACCCCTCCACTTT. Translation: CASRVPGGDSPLHF.